These 24 T cell receptor beta chains were sequenced from one sample in a study of human T cells and chemical hapten exposure. TCRdb redid the calling of the RACE reads with MiXCR, one entry per CDR3 protein. Of 60,000 to 80,000 distinct CDR3 sequences in the sample, around 6.5% were seen once. Indicated time point: healthy volunteer bleed at 6 weeks. It was unfractionated whole blood from which total RNA was extracted. Sequencing was done on a sample of whole blood. These receptors all come from a female donor in good health. Some clones in this sample may be carry-over from other donors' samples.

This clonotype was seen ten or more times. The J gene is TRBJ2-5, the V gene TRBV24-1; D assignment may be TRBD1 or TRBD2 (5 bases each). V was trimmed by 3 bases and J by 3 bases, leaving 13 bases between them. Germline CDR1 reads KGHDR; CDR2 reads SFDVKD. CDR3 length: 15 residues. The CDR3 region is CATSDPGTVEETQYF. CDR3 in DNA: TGTGCCACCAGTGATCCCGGGACGGTCGAAGAGACCCAGTACTTC.

This chain links TRBV20-1 with TRBJ2-3, with a tentative D call TRBD2 (5 bases). The V end lost 2 bases, the J end lost 0 bases, and 21 bases lay between the germline ends. CDR1 and CDR2 (germline): DFQATT, SNEGSKA (reference sequence). This CDR3 contains 18 residues. The CDR3 here is CSARLVVSGRLSTDTQYF. DNA for the CDR3: TGCAGTGCTAGATTGGTTGTAAGCGGACGCCTCAGCACAGATACGCAGTATTTT.

This clonotype was detected ten times or more. The chain has TRBV6-2 or TRBV6-3 and TRBJ2-1; D possibly corresponds to TRBD2 (5 bases). The V end lost 6 bases, the J end lost 7 bases, and 13 bases lay between the germline ends. The CDR3 contains 13 residues. Germline assignment: CDR1 MNHEY and CDR2 SVGEGT. DNA of the CDR3: TGTGCCAGCAGCAGGATAACGGGAAATGAGCAGTTCTTC. It specifies CASSRITGNEQFF.

This clonotype came up many times. The chain couples TRBV12-3 or TRBV12-4 to TRBJ1-5, with TRBD1 matching 11 bases. This CDR3 spans 15 amino acids. V lost 6 bases, J lost 6 bases, and 7 bases stayed unmatched. The CDR3 sequence is CASSDGQGAGQPQHF. In nucleotides, the CDR3 is TGTGCCAGCAGCGACGGACAGGGGGCTGGTCAGCCCCAGCATTTT.

In this sample, this clonotype turned up a few times. This sequence joins TRBV3-1 and TRBJ2-2; D call uncertain. From germline, CDR1 is LGHDT and CDR2 YNNKEL (reference sequence). The CDR3 has 19 residues. V was pared by 0 bases and J by 1 base, with 18 bases between. The CDR3 coding sequence is TGTGCCAGCAGCCAAGATTTCGTTGACAAAAAAATGAACACCGGGGAGCTGTTTTTT. Translated: CASSQDFVDKKMNTGELFF. Full variable domain (missing parts from reference TRBV3-1 and TRBJ2-2): DTAVSQTPKYLVTQMGNDKSIKCEQNLGHDTMYWYKQDSKKFLKIMFSYNNKELIINETVPNRFSPKSPDKAHLNLHINSLELGDSAVYFCASSQDFVDKKMNTGELFFGEGSRLTVL.

V is TRBV3-1 and J is TRBJ2-3; 9 bases line up with TRBD2. V trimming: 0 bases; J trimming: 6 bases; junction bases outside the gene matches: 7. Germline V gene data show CDR1 as LGHDT and CDR2 as YNNKEL (reference sequence). CDR3 length: 16 amino acids. CDR3 DNA: TGTGCCAGCAGCCAAGAGACTAGCGGATGGGGGGATACGCAGTATTTT. It is translated as CASSQETSGWGDTQYF.

This clonotype was found many times. This chain links TRBV7-2 with TRBJ2-3, with D maybe TRBD2 (5 bases). The CDR3 is made up of 16 amino acids. The V end lost 1 base, the J end lost 2 bases, and 13 bases lay between the germline ends. Germline assignment: CDR1 SGHTA and CDR2 FQGNSA. The CDR3 protein is CASSLDVRLPTDTQYF. The CDR3 DNA reads TGTGCCAGCAGCTTAGACGTTCGACTACCCACAGATACGCAGTATTTT.

The chain uses TRBV28 and TRBJ2-5; 8 positions agree with TRBD1. V dropped 3 bases and J dropped 5; count of bases not matched to a gene: 11. Germline assignment: CDR1 MDHEN and CDR2 SYDVKM. The length of the CDR3 is 16 residues. CDR3 DNA sequence: TGTGCCAGCAGTTTCTCAGCAGGGGGCGCGTATGAGACCCAGTACTTC. This codes for CASSFSAGGAYETQYF.

This clonotype was seen more than once but under ten times. The genes are TRBV29-1 and TRBJ2-1; D might be TRBD1 (5 bases). V was pared by 6 bases and J by 3 bases, with 12 bases between. The length of the CDR3 is 13 residues. In germline, CDR1 is SQVTM, CDR2 ANQGSEA. The CDR3 here is CSVEQVLYNEQFF. CDR3 in DNA: TGCAGCGTAGAACAGGTCCTCTACAATGAGCAGTTCTTC.

The chain carries TRBV20-1 and TRBJ2-3; the match to TRBD2 covers 11 bases. Germline CDR1 and CDR2: DFQATT and SNEGSKA (reference sequence). The length of the CDR3 is 15 residues. J lost 2 bases, V lost 5 bases, and 6 bases had no gene match. The CDR3 DNA reads as TGCAGTGCTTTTAGCGGGAGGGCGGACACAGATACGCAGTATTTT. Protein: CSAFSGRADTDTQYF.

This clonotype showed up many times. This chain joins TRBV29-1 and TRBJ2-6, with D unresolved. The V and J ends lost 3 bases and 4 bases respectively, with 7 bases between them. Per the germline V gene, CDR1 is SQVTM and CDR2 is ANQGSEA. The CDR3 is 13 amino acids. Written as DNA, the CDR3 is TGCAGCGTTGAGTCTTTAGGGGCCAACGTCCTGACTTTC. This translates into CSVESLGANVLTF.

The chain uses TRBV27 and TRBJ2-6; D is ambiguous. CDR3 size: 16 residues. V lost 5 bases, J lost 0 bases, and 11 bases lay in between. The V gene's germline CDR1 is MNHEY and CDR2 SMNVEV (reference sequence). The CDR3 spells CASSLGYPSGANVLTF. In DNA form, the CDR3 reads TGTGCCAGCAGTCTGGGGTATCCCTCTGGGGCCAACGTCCTGACTTTC.

In its sample, this clonotype was seen a few times. The J gene is TRBJ2-3, the V gene TRBV12-3 or TRBV12-4; D is unresolved. V lost 5 bases and J 3 bases, leaving 12 bases between the germline ends. This CDR3 has 14 residues. CDR3 protein: CASSAPTGTDTQYF. CDR3 DNA sequence: TGTGCCAGCAGTGCCCCCACCGGGACAGATACGCAGTATTTT.

There are a few counts of this clonotype. The J gene is TRBJ1-4, the V gene TRBV30; D might be TRBD1 (6 bases). Germline CDR1 is GTSNPN and CDR2 is SVGIG (reference sequence). Trimming left V 0 bases short and J 6 bases short, with 14 bases between. This CDR3 is built from 15 residues. Here the CDR3 DNA reads TGTGCCTGGAGTGTTGTGGCAGGGGAGGATGAAAAACTGTTTTTT. It encodes CAWSVVAGEDEKLFF.

This clonotype was found many times. The chain links TRBV6-5 to TRBJ2-7; weak D call: TRBD1 (6 bases). CDR1 and CDR2 from the germline V gene are MNHEY and SVGAGI. Between the trimmed V and J ends, which lost 2 bases and 3 bases, there was a span of 11 bases. This CDR3 contains 14 residues. The CDR3 nucleotides read TGTGCCAGCAGTTACCGGGACACCGTCTACGAGCAGTACTTC. Its translation is CASSYRDTVYEQYF.

In its sample, this clonotype was seen many times. This chain connects TRBV5-1 to TRBJ2-7; TRBD2 matches at 11 bases. The germline V gene encodes CDR1 SGHRS and CDR2 YFSETQ. The CDR3 sequence is 15 residues long. Trimming took 4 bases from V and 5 from J; bases not matched to a gene: 8. CDR3 bases: TGCGCCAGCAGCCCCGGGACTAGCGGATTTAACGAGCAGTACTTC. Translated, it gives CASSPGTSGFNEQYF.

In this sample, this clonotype turned up a few times. V usage is TRBV15 and J usage is TRBJ1-5; a possible D gene is TRBD1 (5 bases). Trimming stripped 0 bases from V and 9 bases from J, with 24 bases between. Germline CDR1 and CDR2: LNHNV and YYDKDF (reference sequence). This CDR3 has 18 residues. The CDR3 DNA sequence: TGTGCCACCAGCAGAGATACGTTTTTGGTTCAGGGCCCCGGGCCCCAGCATTTT. Translated, it gives CATSRDTFLVQGPGPQHF.

This clonotype showed up just a few times. The genes are TRBV5-1 and TRBJ2-3, with D possibly matching TRBD1 (6 bases). The germline gives CDR1 SGHRS, CDR2 YFSETQ. V lost 4 bases, J lost 2 bases, and 8 bases lay in between. The CDR3 is 13 amino acids. This CDR3 is CASSDRITDTQYF. Written as DNA, the CDR3 is TGCGCCAGCAGCGACAGGATCACAGATACGCAGTATTTT.

This clonotype was seen more than once but under ten times. V usage is TRBV21-1 and J usage is TRBJ2-7; TRBD2 is taken as the D call from the table, unchecked against the DNA. TRBV21-1 is annotated as a pseudogene. The CDR3 runs to 15 residues. CDR3 loop: CASRPASGSNYEQYF. CDR3 nucleotide sequence: TGTGCCAGCCGCCCAGCTAGCGGGAGTAACTACGAGCAGTACTTC.

The chain employs TRBV18 and TRBJ1-4; no reliable D call. This CDR3 region has 13 residues. V lost 0 bases and J 3 bases, leaving 2 bases between the germline ends. The germline V gene has CDR1 KGHSH and CDR2 LQKENI. The CDR3: CASSPPPNEKLFF. As DNA, the CDR3 is TGTGCCAGCTCACCACCCCCTAATGAAAAACTGTTTTTT.

Ten or more counts support this clonotype. The rearrangement uses TRBV20-1 and TRBJ2-3, with 9 bases lining up with TRBD2. J lost 1 base, V lost 3 bases, and 11 bases had no gene match. There are 17 residues in the CDR3. Germline values: CDR1 DFQATT, CDR2 SNEGSKA (reference sequence). The CDR3: CSASFPNSGSRTDTQYF. CDR3 in DNA: TGCAGTGCTAGTTTTCCCAATAGCGGGAGTCGCACAGATACGCAGTATTTT.

This chain joins TRBV5-1 and TRBJ2-3; 9 bases line up with TRBD2. Germline V gene lookup returns CDR1 SGHRS and CDR2 YFSETQ. V lost 0 bases and J lost 8; bases outside the gene matches: 7. The CDR3 spans 15 residues. In nucleotides, the CDR3 is TGCGCCAGCAGCTTGGGTTTAGCGGGAGACTTTACGCAGTATTTT. Translation gives CASSLGLAGDFTQYF.

This clonotype has only a few counts. This chain uses TRBV27 with TRBJ2-6; no reliable D call. Per the germline V gene, CDR1 is MNHEY and CDR2 is SMNVEV (reference sequence). The V gene lost 1 base and the J gene lost 2 bases, with 6 bases spanning the gap. CDR3 length: 15 residues. The CDR3 bases are TGTGCCAGCAGTTTATTGGGCCCTGGGGCCAACGTCCTGACTTTC. This translates into CASSLLGPGANVLTF.

This clonotype was seen only a few times. V gene TRBV5-4 combines with J gene TRBJ2-3, with 8 bases matching TRBD1. V trimming: 1 base; J trimming: 2 bases; junction bases outside the gene matches: 3. CDR3 length: 15 amino acids. Germline values: CDR1 SGHNT, CDR2 YYREEE (reference sequence). CDR3: CASSLQGAITDTQYF. In nucleotides, the CDR3 is TGTGCCAGCAGCTTGCAGGGGGCGATCACAGATACGCAGTATTTT.